One and the same sample provided the 11 T cell receptor beta chains below, sequenced in a study of blood T cell repertoires in COVID-19. TCRdb keeps only in-frame clones here, not all; method: immunoSEQ multiplex PCR. The sample shows 50,000 to 75,000 clones, 60% to 80% of them seen only once. The sample was peripheral blood. The receptors originated from a man of 80 years or more with active or convalescent COVID-19.

The rearrangement uses TRBV5-4 and TRBJ2-2; 7 positions match TRBD2. The CDR3 has 15 residues. J was trimmed by 6 bases and V by 0 bases; bases with no gene match: 5. CDR1 is SGHNT, CDR2 YYREEE, per germline (reference sequence). CDR3: CASSLGGSHAGELFF. CDR3 DNA sequence: TGTGCCAGCAGCTTGGGCGGGAGTCATGCCGGGGAGCTGTTTTTT.

The CDR3 here is CASSQRRDSREKLFF. The CDR3 DNA follows: TGTGCCAGCAGCCAACGTCGGGACAGCCGGGAAAAACTGTTTTTT. The chain joins TRBV3-1 (or the pseudogene TRBV3-2) to TRBJ1-4, with 7 bases matching TRBD1. Germline CDR1 reads LGHDT; CDR2 reads YNNKEL (reference sequence). Trimming removed 2 bases from V and 8 bases from J; junction bases left unmatched: 8. This CDR3 comprises 15 residues.

This clone was found a few times. The chain is built from TRBV5-6 and TRBJ2-3, with D tentatively TRBD2 (5 bases). The germline V gene encodes CDR1 SGHDT and CDR2 YYEEEE. CDR3 size: 18 residues. With 2 bases removed from V and 0 bases from J, the gap between germline ends came to 19 bases. As DNA, the CDR3 is TGTGCCAGCAGCTTTTGGAGCGGTGGAAGTTTGAGCACAGATACGCAGTATTTT. This codes for CASSFWSGGSLSTDTQYF.

This rearrangement joins TRBV7-8 to TRBJ1-4, with 11 bases lining up with TRBD1. This CDR3 has 15 residues. After removal of 5 bases from V and 7 bases from J, the junction contained 6 bases not matched to a gene. Germline V CDR1 and CDR2: SGHVS, FQNEAQ. The CDR3 sequence: CASSRGQGAVEKLFF. The CDR3 bases are TGTGCCAGCAGCCGTGGACAGGGGGCTGTTGAAAAACTGTTTTTT.

The chain recombines TRBV10-3 with TRBJ2-5; the match to TRBD2 covers 10 bases. The length of the CDR3 is 14 residues. V lost 5 bases and J lost 5; bases outside the gene matches: 5. Germline assignment: CDR1 ENHRY and CDR2 SYGVKD. CDR3 coding DNA: TGTGCCATCAGTCAGCGGGGGGGAGATGAGACCCAGTACTTC. Translating gives CAISQRGGDETQYF.

The chain links TRBV5-4 to TRBJ2-7, with 9 positions matching TRBD1. Germline V gives CDR1 SGHNT, CDR2 YYREEE (reference sequence). The CDR3 has 14 residues. The junction had 5 bases not matched to a gene; V was cut back by 3 bases and J by 4 bases. In DNA, the CDR3 is TGTGCCAGCAGCTACGGACAGGGGTGGTACGAGCAGTACTTC. Encoded protein: CASSYGQGWYEQYF.

The rearrangement uses TRBV7-6 and TRBJ2-1; TRBD2 might be the D (7 bases). The CDR3 length is 15 residues. Germline V lookup: CDR1 SGHVS, CDR2 FNYEAQ. V gave up 9 bases and J gave up 9 bases, with 24 bases separating them. CDR3 DNA: TGTGCCAGGAGAGGTGGGGGACACCCGGGGGGTGAGCAGTTCTTC. The encoded protein is CARRGGGHPGGEQFF.

This rearrangement joins TRBV6-1 to TRBJ2-4; D perhaps matches TRBD2 (5 bases). Germline loops: CDR1 MNHNS, CDR2 SASEGT. The CDR3 loop spans 14 amino acids. The V gene lost 6 bases and the J gene lost 0 bases, with 9 bases spanning the gap. The CDR3 is CASRIGLAKNIQYF. CDR3 in DNA: TGTGCCAGCAGGATAGGACTAGCCAAAAACATTCAGTACTTC.

This chain connects TRBV5-4 to TRBJ2-1; 15 bases align to TRBD2. The germline gives CDR1 SGHNT, CDR2 YYREEE (reference sequence). This CDR3 has 15 residues. Losses at the gene ends were 4 bases for V and 6 bases for J; bases not matched to a gene: 2. CDR3 bases: TGTGCCAGCAGCGCGGGACTAGCGGGAGGCAATGAGCAGTTCTTC. It yields the protein CASSAGLAGGNEQFF.

This chain connects TRBV19 to TRBJ1-4; D uncertain. The CDR3 is 15 residues long. Germline V gene data show CDR1 as LNHDA and CDR2 as SQIVND (reference sequence). V was clipped by 6 bases and J by 6 bases, with 17 bases between them. The DNA of the CDR3 is TGTGCCAGTAGATCCAGAAAAGTCGTTGATGAAAAACTGTTTTTT. Translated, it gives CASRSRKVVDEKLFF.

The chain links TRBV29-1 to TRBJ1-6; 7 nucleotides agree with TRBD1. This CDR3 spans 14 amino acids. Germline loops: CDR1 SQVTM, CDR2 ANQGSEA. The trim removed 7 bases at V and 8 bases at J, leaving 11 bases unmatched. DNA for the CDR3: TGCAGCGCTCAGACAGGGTCTTTCGATTCACCCCTCCACTTT. It translates to CSAQTGSFDSPLHF.